The present TCR beta chain was sequenced within a study of T-cell memory formation after mild COVID-19. On the study more broadly: There were largely donor-specific TCR clusters.

Findings of the study overall: CD4/CD8 balance held among clones contracting day 15 to 85, and later expanders leaned CD4+. Memory cells collected pre-infection included some clones that later responded, suggesting cross-reactive memory joined.

Trimming left V 4 bases short and J 3 bases short, with 14 bases between. The CDR3 covers 15 residues. Germline CDR1 is LGHDT and CDR2 is YNNKEL (reference sequence). MiXCR was run by TCRdb on the 5' RACE reads, yielding one entry per CDR3 protein. The sample comprises 410,000 or so distinct CDR3 sequences, more than 20% of which are singletons, and 10% to 15% rests with the top ten. This clonotype was counted only a few times. Its antigen is unknown. The receptor's source is an adult woman who had mild COVID-19 (a few samples of this study predate the infection). Cell type and time point are not known. This chain joins TRBV3-1 and TRBJ2-3; tentatively, D is TRBD2 (5 bases). Source material: PBMCs or a T cell subset sorted from them (not recorded which). The CDR3, as DNA: TGTGCCAGCAGCCTAGGCGGGCCTTGGACAGATACGCAGTATTTT. Translated: CASSLGGPWTDTQYF.